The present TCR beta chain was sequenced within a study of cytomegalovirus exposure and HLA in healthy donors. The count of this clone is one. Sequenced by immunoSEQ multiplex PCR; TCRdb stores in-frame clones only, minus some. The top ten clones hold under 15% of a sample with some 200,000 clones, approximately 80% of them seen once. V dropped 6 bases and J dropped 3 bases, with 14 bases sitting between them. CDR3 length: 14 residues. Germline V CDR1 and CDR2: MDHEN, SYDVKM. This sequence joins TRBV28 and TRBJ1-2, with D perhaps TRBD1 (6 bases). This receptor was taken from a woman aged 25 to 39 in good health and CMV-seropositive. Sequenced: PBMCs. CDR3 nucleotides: TGTGCCAGCAGGGCAACAGGGCTTGACTATGGCTACACCTTC. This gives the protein CASRATGLDYGYTF.